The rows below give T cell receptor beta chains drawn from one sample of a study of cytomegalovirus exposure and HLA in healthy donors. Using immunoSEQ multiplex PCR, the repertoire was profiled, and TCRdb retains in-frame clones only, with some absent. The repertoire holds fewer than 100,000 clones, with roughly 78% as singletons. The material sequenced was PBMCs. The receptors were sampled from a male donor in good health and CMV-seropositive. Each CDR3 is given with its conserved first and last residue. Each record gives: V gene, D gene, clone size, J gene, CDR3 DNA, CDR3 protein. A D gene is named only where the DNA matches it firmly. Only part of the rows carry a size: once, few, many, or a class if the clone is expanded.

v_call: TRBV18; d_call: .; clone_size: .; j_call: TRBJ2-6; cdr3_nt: TGTGCCAGCTCACTACCGGGACAAGGACTCTCTGGGGCCAACGTCCTGACTTTC; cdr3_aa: CASSLPGQGLSGANVLTF
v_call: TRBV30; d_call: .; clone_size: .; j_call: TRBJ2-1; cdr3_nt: TGTGCCTGGAGTGGGAAGGGGATTCCCAATGAGCAGTTCTTC; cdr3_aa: CAWSGKGIPNEQFF
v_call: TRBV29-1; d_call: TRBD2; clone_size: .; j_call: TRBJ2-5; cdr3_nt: TGCAGCGTGCGGGGGGTAGAGGGAGAGTACTTC; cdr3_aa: CSVRGVEGEYF
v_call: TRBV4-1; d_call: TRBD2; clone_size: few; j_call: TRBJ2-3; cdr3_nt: TGCGCCAGCAGCCAAGATTGGCCTAGCGGGGGGGCGAGCACAGATACGCAGTATTTT; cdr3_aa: CASSQDWPSGGASTDTQYF
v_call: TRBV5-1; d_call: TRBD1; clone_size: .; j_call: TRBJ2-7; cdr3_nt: TGCGCCAGCACCCCCTCGGATTACAGGGGTACCTACGAGCAGTACTTC; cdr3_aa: CASTPSDYRGTYEQYF
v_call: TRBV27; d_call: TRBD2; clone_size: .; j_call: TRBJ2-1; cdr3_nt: TGTGCCAGCAGTTTTCTAGCGGGAGGGCCAAATGAGCAGTTCTTC; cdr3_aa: CASSFLAGGPNEQFF
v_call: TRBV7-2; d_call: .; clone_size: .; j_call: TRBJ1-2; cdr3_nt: TGTGCCAGCAGCCAGACAGCTACAAACTATGGCTACACCTTC; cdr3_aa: CASSQTATNYGYTF
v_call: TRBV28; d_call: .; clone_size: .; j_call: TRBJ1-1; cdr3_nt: TGTGCCAGCAGTTCGCCGGGGGGCGGCACTGAAGCTTTCTTT; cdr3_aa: CASSSPGGGTEAFF
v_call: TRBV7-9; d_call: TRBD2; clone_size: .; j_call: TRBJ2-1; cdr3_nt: TGTGCCAGCAGCCCCGGACTAGCGGGAGGGATTAATTACAATGAGCAGTTCTTC; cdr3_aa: CASSPGLAGGINYNEQFF
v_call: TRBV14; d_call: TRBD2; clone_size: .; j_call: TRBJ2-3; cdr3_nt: TGTGCCAGCAGCCGACTCCTAGCGGGGAATTTGGGTACGCAGTATTTT; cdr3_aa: CASSRLLAGNLGTQYF
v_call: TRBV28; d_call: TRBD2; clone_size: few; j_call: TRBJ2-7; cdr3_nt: TGTGCCAGCAGTTTATGGGAGGGAGGGCCCCACGAGCAGTACTTC; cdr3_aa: CASSLWEGGPHEQYF
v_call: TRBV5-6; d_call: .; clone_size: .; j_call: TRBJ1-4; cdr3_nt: TGTGCCAGCAGCGCCTCGGCCTCGGGGTTGGGAGAAAAACTGTTTTTT; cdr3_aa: CASSASASGLGEKLFF
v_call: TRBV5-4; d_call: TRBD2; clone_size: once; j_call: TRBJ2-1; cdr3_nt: TGTGCCAGCGGACTAGCGGGAGTTTCCAATGAGCAGTTCTTC; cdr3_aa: CASGLAGVSNEQFF
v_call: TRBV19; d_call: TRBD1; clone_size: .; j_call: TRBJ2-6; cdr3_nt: TGTGCCAGTACAGGGGGCACTGGGGCCAACGTCCTGACTTTC; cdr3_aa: CASTGGTGANVLTF
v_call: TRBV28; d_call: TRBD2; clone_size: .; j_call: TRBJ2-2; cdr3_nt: TGTGCCAGCAGTTTACTAGCGGGAGCGAGGACCGGGGAGCTGTTTTTT; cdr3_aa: CASSLLAGARTGELFF
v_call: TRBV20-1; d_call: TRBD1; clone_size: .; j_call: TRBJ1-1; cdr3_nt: TGCAGCGCCCAGGGGGTACCCGAAGCTTTCTTT; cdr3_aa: CSAQGVPEAFF
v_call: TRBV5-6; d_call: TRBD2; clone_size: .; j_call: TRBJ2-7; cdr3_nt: TGTGCCAGCAGCTTACCGGGACTAGCGGGAGGGCTGGGCGAGCAGTACTTC; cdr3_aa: CASSLPGLAGGLGEQYF
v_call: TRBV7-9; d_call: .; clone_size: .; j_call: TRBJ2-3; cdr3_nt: TGTGCCAGCTGGGGGCAGGGCGGCACAGATACGCAGTATTTT; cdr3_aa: CASWGQGGTDTQYF
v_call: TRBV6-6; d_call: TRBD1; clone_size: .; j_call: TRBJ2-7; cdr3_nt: TGTGCCAGCAGTAGACAGGGGGAGTTCGAGCAGTACTTC; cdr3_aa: CASSRQGEFEQYF
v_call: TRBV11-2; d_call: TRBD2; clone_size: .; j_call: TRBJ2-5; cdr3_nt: TGTGCCAGCAGCTTAAGACTAGCAGGGTACCAAGAGACCCAGTACTTC; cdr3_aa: CASSLRLAGYQETQYF
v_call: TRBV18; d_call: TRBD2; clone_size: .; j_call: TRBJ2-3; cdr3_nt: TGTGCCAGCTCACTCGATATTACGGCGGGAGGAAAAGATACGCAGTATTTT; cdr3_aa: CASSLDITAGGKDTQYF
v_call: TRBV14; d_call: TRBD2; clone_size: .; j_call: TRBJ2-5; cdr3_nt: TGTGCCAGCAGCCAAGATTTTAGCGGGCTCCAAGAGACCCAGTACTTC; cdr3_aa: CASSQDFSGLQETQYF
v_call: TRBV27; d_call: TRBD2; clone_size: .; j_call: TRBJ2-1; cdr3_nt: TGTGCCAGCAGTTTTCCTAGCGGGGCCAATGAGCAGTTCTTC; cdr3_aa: CASSFPSGANEQFF
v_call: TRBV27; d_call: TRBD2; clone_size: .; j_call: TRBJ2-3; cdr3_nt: TGTGCCAGCAGTAGTTCTTACGGGAGGGACCCAGATACGCAGTATTTT; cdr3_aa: CASSSSYGRDPDTQYF
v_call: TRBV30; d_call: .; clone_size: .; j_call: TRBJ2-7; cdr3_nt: TGTGCCTGGAGTGGGTCCGTCAGGGGAGCGTTGGAGCAGTACTTC; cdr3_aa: CAWSGSVRGALEQYF
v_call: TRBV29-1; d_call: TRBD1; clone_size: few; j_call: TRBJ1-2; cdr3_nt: TGCAGCGTTGGAGCGGGACAGGGCTATGGCTACACCTTC; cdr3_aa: CSVGAGQGYGYTF
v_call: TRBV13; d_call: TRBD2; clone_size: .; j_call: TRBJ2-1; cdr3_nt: TGTGCCAGCGCCATGGAGGGACTAGCGGGATACTACAATGAGCAGTTCTTC; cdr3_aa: CASAMEGLAGYYNEQFF